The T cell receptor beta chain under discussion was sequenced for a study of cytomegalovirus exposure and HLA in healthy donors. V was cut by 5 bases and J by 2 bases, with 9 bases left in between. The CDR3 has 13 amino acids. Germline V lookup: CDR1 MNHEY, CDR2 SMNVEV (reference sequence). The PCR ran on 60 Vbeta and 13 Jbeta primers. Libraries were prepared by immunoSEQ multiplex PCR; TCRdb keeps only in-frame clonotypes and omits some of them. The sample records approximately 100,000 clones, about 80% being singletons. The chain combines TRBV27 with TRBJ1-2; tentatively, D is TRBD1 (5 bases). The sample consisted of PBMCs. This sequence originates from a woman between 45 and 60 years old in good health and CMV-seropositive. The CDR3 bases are TGTGCCAGCAGTCCGGACACCAACTATGGCTACACCTTC. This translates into CASSPDTNYGYTF.